This record looks at one T cell receptor beta chain sequence and its context. The CDR3 length is 14 residues. Germline V gives CDR1 LGHNA, CDR2 YSLEER. Trimming stripped 0 bases from V and 3 bases from J, with 9 bases between. Clones were read by immunoSEQ multiplex PCR, and TCRdb kept only the in-frame ones, dropping some. This table has 430,000 or so clones, about 88% appearing once. The sample is drawn from a study of blood T cell repertoires in COVID-19. Study summary: Whether acute or convalescent, the COVID-19 samples came from the United States, Italy and Spain. PBMCs, B-cell-depleted T cells, or T cells provided the cDNA or gDNA that made up the material.

Cohorts were assigned according to the clinical history that participants reported. Participants in the exposed group had met a COVID-19 case in the 2 weeks before joining the study. This clonotype was sampled from a woman aged 18 to 35 who had been exposed to COVID-19. This chain connects TRBV4-3 to TRBJ2-7; possibly TRBD1 for D (5 bases). The source material was PBMCs or T cells enriched from blood (not recorded which). The CDR3 loop is CASSQEQGNYEQYF. As DNA, the CDR3 is TGCGCCAGCAGCCAAGAGCAGGGAAACTACGAGCAGTACTTC.